This TCR beta chain was obtained from a study of shared clonotypes between healthy human individuals. General study results and limits: Sharing of clonotypes among donors was expected to vary with sequencing depth.

Trimming removed 4 bases at V and 3 bases at J, with 15 bases between. Germline V gene lookup returns CDR1 SGHTA and CDR2 FQGNSA. The CDR3 contains 15 residues. Each sample came from a Caucasian adult donor living in Nashville, Tennessee. This clone showed up just a few times. Its specificity is unknown. Execution of the assay was at deep level. Only in-frame clones appear in the TCRdb table, and some are missing; sequencing was by immunoSEQ multiplex PCR. The sample shows around 1 million clones, 76% of them seen only once. Material for sequencing was memory CD4+ T cells sorted from blood. Subset described: CD45RA-negative fraction. The chain carries TRBV7-2 and TRBJ1-2; D is possibly TRBD1 (6 bases). The sequence was collected from a man between 18 and 35 years old in good health. The CDR3 sequence is CASSSTPWTDYGYTF. The CDR3 DNA reads as TGTGCCAGCAGCTCGACGCCTTGGACAGACTATGGCTACACCTTC.